One sample yielded the 4 T cell receptor beta chains listed below, sequenced in a study of blood T cell repertoires in COVID-19. Data came from immunoSEQ multiplex PCR; TCRdb stores just in-frame clones and leaves some out. This repertoire shows roughly 120,000 clones, approximately 90% found once; its top ten account for 7.7%. The sample taken for sequencing was peripheral blood. Receptor source: a human donor in a cohort sampled during active COVID-19.

The V and J genes are TRBV4-1 and TRBJ1-2, with 8 bases fitting TRBD1. J gave up 4 bases and V 0 bases, and 10 bases lay outside the gene matches. Germline V lookup: CDR1 MGHRA, CDR2 YSYEKL. This CDR3 has 17 amino acids. CDR3 bases: TGCGCCAGCAGCCAAGAAGGGTCAGGGGGCGTTCGCTATGGCTACACCTTC. Its translation: CASSQEGSGGVRYGYTF.

The V gene is TRBV19, the J gene TRBJ2-7, with a possible D match to TRBD2 (6 bases). The V and J ends lost 6 bases and 1 base respectively, with 13 bases between them. The CDR3 consists of 14 residues. Germline CDR1 is LNHDA and CDR2 is SQIVND (reference sequence). In nucleotides, the CDR3 is TGTGCCAGTAGCACGGGACTCCATTCCTACGAGCAGTACTTC. It encodes CASSTGLHSYEQYF.

This chain links TRBV7-9 with TRBJ1-1, with D possibly TRBD1 on 6 matching bases. Per the germline V gene, CDR1 is SEHNR and CDR2 is FQNEAQ (reference sequence). The CDR3 extends over 16 amino acids. Trimming left V 1 base short and J 1 base short, with 13 bases between. The CDR3 nucleotides read TGTGCCAGCAGCTTAGAAGGGGGTAGGCCGAACACTGAAGCTTTCTTT. It yields the protein CASSLEGGRPNTEAFF. Drawing the rest from reference TRBV7-9 and TRBJ1-1, the complete variable domain is DTGVSQNPRHKITKRGQNVTFRCDPISEHNRLYWYRQTLGQGPEFLTYFQNEAQLEKSRLLSDRFSAERPKGSFSTLEIQRTEQGDSAMYLCASSLEGGRPNTEAFFGQGTRLTVV.

The chain has TRBV7-8 and TRBJ2-1, with D possibly being TRBD2 (6 bases). In germline, CDR1 is SGHVS, CDR2 FQNEAQ. The CDR3 is 17 residues long. The ends were cut back, 6 bases at V and 0 bases at J, with 18 bases in the middle. CDR3 in amino acids: CASRPYSGVSSYNEQFF. The CDR3 bases are TGTGCCAGCAGGCCCTATAGCGGAGTAAGCTCCTACAATGAGCAGTTCTTC.